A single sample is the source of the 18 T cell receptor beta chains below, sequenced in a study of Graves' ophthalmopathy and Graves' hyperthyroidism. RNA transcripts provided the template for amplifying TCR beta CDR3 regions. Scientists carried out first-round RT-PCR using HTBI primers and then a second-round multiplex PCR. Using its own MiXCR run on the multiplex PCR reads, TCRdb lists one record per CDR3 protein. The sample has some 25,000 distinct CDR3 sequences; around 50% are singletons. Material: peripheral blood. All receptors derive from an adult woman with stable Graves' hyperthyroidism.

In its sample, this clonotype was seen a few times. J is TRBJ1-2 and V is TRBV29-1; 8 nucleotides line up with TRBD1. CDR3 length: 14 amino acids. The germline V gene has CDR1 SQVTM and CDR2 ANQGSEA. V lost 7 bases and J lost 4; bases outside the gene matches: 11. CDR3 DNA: TGCAGCGCCGACCCTCAGGGGGCGGGCTATGGCTACACCTTC. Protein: CSADPQGAGYGYTF.

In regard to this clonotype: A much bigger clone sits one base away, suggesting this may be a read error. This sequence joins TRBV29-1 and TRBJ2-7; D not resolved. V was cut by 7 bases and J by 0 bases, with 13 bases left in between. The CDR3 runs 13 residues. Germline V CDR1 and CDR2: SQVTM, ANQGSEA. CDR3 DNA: TGCAGCGCCACAAGTGCCGACTCCTACGAGCAGTACTTC. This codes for CSATSADSYEQYF.

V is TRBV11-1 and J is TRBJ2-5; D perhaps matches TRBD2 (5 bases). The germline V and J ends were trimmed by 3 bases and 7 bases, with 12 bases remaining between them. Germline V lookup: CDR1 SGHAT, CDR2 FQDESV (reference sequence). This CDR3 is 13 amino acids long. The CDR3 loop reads CASSFLSSRTQYF. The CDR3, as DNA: TGTGCCAGCAGCTTTCTTTCTAGCAGGACCCAGTACTTC. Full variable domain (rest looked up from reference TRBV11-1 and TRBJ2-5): EAEVAQSPRYKITEKSQAVAFWCDPISGHATLYWYRQILGQGPELLVQFQDESVVDDSQLPKDRFSAERLKGVDSTLKIQPAELGDSAMYLCASSFLSSRTQYFGPGTRLLVL.

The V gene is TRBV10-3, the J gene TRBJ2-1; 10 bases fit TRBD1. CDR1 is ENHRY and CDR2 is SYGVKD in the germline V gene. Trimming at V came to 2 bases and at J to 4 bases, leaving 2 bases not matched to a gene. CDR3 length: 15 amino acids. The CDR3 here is CAISEGQGDYNEQFF. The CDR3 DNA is TGTGCCATCAGTGAGGGACAGGGGGATTACAATGAGCAGTTCTTC.

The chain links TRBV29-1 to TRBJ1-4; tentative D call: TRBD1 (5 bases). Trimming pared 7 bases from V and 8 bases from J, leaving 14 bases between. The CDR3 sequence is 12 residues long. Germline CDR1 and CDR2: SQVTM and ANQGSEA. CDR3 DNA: TGCAGCGGTGGAGGGGCGGGGGAAAAACTGTTTTTT. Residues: CSGGGAGEKLFF.

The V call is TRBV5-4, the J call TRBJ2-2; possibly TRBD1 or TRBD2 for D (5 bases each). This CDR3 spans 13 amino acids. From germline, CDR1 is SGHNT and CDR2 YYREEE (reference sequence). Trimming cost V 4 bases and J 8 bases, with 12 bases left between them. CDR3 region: CASSPGPGGELFF. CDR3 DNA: TGTGCCAGCAGCCCGGGACCAGGGGGGGAGCTGTTTTTT.

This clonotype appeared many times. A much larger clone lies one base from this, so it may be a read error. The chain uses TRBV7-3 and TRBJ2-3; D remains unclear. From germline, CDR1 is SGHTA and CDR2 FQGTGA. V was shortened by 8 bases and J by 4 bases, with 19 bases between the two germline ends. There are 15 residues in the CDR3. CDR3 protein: CASGHSNDVADTQYF. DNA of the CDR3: TGTGCCAGCGGCCATAGCAATGATGTGGCAGATACGCAGTATTTT.

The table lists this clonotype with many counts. For the CDR3, the DNA is TGTGCCAGCAGCGCACAGGGGGCGTATGAAGCTTTCTTT. This encodes CASSAQGAYEAFF. V gene TRBV9 combines with J gene TRBJ1-1, with 9 nucleotides matching TRBD1. Per the germline V gene, CDR1 is SGDLS and CDR2 is YYNGEE. This CDR3 is 13 amino acids long. J gave up 7 bases and V 3 bases, and 4 bases lay outside the gene matches.

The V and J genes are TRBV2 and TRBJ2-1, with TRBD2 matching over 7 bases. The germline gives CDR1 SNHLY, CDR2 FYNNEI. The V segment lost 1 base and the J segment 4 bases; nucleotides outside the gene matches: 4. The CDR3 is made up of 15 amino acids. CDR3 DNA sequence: TGTGCCAGCAGTGAAGAGGCTAGCGGATACAATGAGCAGTTCTTC. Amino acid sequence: CASSEEASGYNEQFF.

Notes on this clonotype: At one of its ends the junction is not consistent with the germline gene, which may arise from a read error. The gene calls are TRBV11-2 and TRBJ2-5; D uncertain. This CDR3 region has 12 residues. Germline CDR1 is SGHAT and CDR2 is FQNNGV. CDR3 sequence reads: CANSAIQETQYF. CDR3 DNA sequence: TGTGCCAACAGCGCAATCCAAGAGACCCAGTACTTC.

The CDR3 region has the DNA TGCAGTGCTTCCGGGACAGGGGGCTTTCAGCCCCAGCATTTT. Protein sequence: CSASGTGGFQPQHF. The chain joins TRBV20-1 to TRBJ1-5, with 12 bases that match TRBD1. CDR1 and CDR2 from the germline V gene are DFQATT and SNEGSKA (reference sequence). The V segment lost 5 bases and the J segment 6 bases; nucleotides outside the gene matches: 5. The CDR3 runs to 14 residues.

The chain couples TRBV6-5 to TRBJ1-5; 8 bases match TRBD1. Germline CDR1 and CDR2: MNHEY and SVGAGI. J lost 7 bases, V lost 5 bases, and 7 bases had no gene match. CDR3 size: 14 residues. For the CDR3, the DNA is TGTGCCAGCAGTGACAGGGGAAAGGAACAGCCCCAGCATTTT. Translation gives CASSDRGKEQPQHF.

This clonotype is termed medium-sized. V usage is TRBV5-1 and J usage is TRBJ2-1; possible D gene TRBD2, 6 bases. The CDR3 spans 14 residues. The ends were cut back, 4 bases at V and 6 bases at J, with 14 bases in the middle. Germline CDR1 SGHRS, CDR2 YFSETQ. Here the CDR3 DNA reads TGCGCCAGCAGCCCTAGTGGAGCGGGCAATGAGCAGTTCTTC. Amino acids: CASSPSGAGNEQFF.

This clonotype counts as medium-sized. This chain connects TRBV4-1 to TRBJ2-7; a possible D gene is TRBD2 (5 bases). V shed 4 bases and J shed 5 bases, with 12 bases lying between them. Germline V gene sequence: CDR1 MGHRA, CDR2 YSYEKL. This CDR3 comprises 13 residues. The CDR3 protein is CASSPGYGDEQYF. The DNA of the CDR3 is TGCGCCAGCAGCCCAGGTTACGGGGACGAGCAGTACTTC.

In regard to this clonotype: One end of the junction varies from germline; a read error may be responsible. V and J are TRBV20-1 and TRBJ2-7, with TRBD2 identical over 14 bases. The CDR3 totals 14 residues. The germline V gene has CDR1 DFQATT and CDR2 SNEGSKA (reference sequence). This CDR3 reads CSAKGTSGSDEQYF. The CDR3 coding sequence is TGCAGCGCTAAAGGGACTAGCGGGAGCGACGAGCAGTACTTC.

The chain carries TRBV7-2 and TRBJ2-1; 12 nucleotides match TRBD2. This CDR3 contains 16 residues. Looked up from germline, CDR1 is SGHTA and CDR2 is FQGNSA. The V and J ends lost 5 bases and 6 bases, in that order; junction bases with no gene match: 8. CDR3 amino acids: CASSDRTSGTRNEQFF. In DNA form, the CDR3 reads TGTGCCAGCAGCGATCGGACTAGCGGGACGCGCAATGAGCAGTTCTTC. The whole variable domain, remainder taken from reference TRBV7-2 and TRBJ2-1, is GAGVSQSPSNKVTEKGKDVELRCDPISGHTALYWYRQSLGQGLEFLIYFQGNSAPDKSGLPSDRFSAERTGGSVSTLTIQRTQQEDSAVYLCASSDRTSGTRNEQFFGPGTRLTVL.

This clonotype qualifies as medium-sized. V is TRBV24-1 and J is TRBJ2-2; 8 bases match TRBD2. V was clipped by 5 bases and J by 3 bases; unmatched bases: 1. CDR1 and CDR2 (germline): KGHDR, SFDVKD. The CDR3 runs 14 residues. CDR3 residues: CATSVSGDTGELFF. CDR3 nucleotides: TGTGCCACCAGTGTTAGCGGGGACACCGGGGAGCTGTTTTTT.

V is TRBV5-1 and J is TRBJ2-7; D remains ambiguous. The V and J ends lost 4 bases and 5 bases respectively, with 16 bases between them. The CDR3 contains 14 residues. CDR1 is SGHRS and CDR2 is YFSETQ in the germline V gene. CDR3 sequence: CASSEGRPGNEQYF. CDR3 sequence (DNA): TGCGCCAGCAGCGAAGGACGGCCTGGAAACGAGCAGTACTTC.